A selection of T cell receptor beta chains follows, all from one sample in a study of T cell repertoires in cytomegalovirus infection. These receptors have no identified antigens. TCRdb re-called the reads through MiXCR, storing one row per CDR3 protein. Of around 430,000 distinct CDR3 sequences listed, under 55% were seen once; the top ten hold 43%. The sequenced sample was cultured PBMCs, obtained from culture after CMV antigen stimulation. These receptors were collected from a human donor in good health (CMV status not recorded). Some clones in this sample may be carry-over from other donors' samples. Each CDR3 is given without its conserved first and last residue.

CDR3 | V
ASSDGLLNRHEQF | TRBV6-6
ASSREGPEAF | TRBV12-3/TRBV12-4
ASTWTSGAETQY | TRBV5-1
ASRPTGGHNSPLH | TRBV7-2
ASSSHDMRAGGLGEQF | TRBV6-2/TRBV6-3
ASGPGLAY | TRBV12-3/TRBV12-4
ASSSLDGRGAADTQY | TRBV28
ASSLQGGLYNEQF | TRBV7-8
ASGLAPRTQY | TRBV7-2
ASSLADYTTYNEQF | TRBV6-6
ASSPLQSPWDIGHETQY | TRBV9
ASSLRGKTQY | TRBV7-2
ASSWDRGYYEQY | TRBV6-1
ASSQEGTGSGTQY | TRBV4-1
ASSFSGDTYNEQF | TRBV5-1
ASSLWGSSGQVTSGNTIY | TRBV7-9
ASSPRPSPGSSYNEQF | TRBV7-9
ASRTPETQY | TRBV6-5
ASSNSGRVF | TRBV6-6
ASAAGANQPQH | TRBV7-2
ASSSGRVRGQPQH | TRBV7-9
ATGQIAAISTDTQY | TRBV12-5
ASSKQGYDEQF | TRBV7-8
ASSASLMGTQY | TRBV7-4
ASSLDPRGAGYEQY | TRBV11-2
ASAPGLAGYNEQF | TRBV19
ASSWGEKLF | TRBV12-3/TRBV12-4
ASSLAGGGAGTQY | TRBV7-2
ASTLDRGTDTQY | TRBV12-3/TRBV12-4
ASSSGQQGTQY | TRBV12-3/TRBV12-4
SARDPDLGAF | TRBV20-1
ASSLANAPNEQF | TRBV19
ASSFDGMETDTQY | TRBV7-2
ASSYSWQKPYEQY | TRBV6-2/TRBV6-3
ASSLTGQGAANTEAF | TRBV5-1
ASRHPDRHNEQF | TRBV7-9
ASSYVRGRDEQF | TRBV7-2